This T cell receptor (beta chain) comes out of a study of CD8+CD57+ T cells in acquired aplastic anemia. Findings and caveats of the study: It was found that almost 30 CD8+ CDR3 sequences were shared between patients and controls.

There are many counts of this clonotype. Its cognate antigen is unknown. Genomic DNA constituted the template upon which TCR beta VDJ and CDR3 profiling was performed. TCRdb re-analysed the reads in MiXCR, keeping a single row per CDR3 protein. The sample holds around 430,000 distinct CDR3 sequences; around 33% are singletons and the top ten take around 0.82%. Patients picked for sequencing had shown CD8+CD57+ cell expansion detected by flow cytometry. Patients were therapy-naive when their blood was sampled. This CDR3 is built from 15 residues. CDR1 and CDR2 from the germline V gene are WSHSY and SAAADI. Trimming pared 4 bases from V and 5 bases from J, leaving 17 bases between.

This TCR derives from a human donor with aplastic anemia. The sample taken for sequencing was sorted CD4+, CD8+, or CD8+CD57+ T cells (not recorded which) from PBMCs. The chain recombines TRBV10-2 with TRBJ2-5; tentative D call: TRBD2 (5 bases). The CDR3 DNA reads as TGCGCCAGCAGTGGGGCCCCCGTAGCGTATGAGACCCAGTACTTC. It codes for CASSGAPVAYETQYF.